This T cell receptor beta chain was profiled in a study of PD-1 blockade in classical Hodgkin lymphoma. Overall study findings and caveats: The study found that TCR diversity rose significantly by C4D1 in CD4+ but not CD8+ cells. Nivolumab initiated under 1 year post-ASCT led to patient exclusion. Complete responders possessed baseline diversity comparable to newly diagnosed patients. Compared with healthy donors, newly diagnosed patients reportedly showed lower baseline TCR diversity.

All patients experienced relapse after autologous stem cell transplantation, and brentuximab vedotin exposure was variable. Germline V gives CDR1 SGDLS, CDR2 YYNGEE. V was clipped by 4 bases and J by 7 bases; unmatched bases: 13. The CDR3 is 16 residues long. Assay: immunoSEQ multiplex PCR; the TCRdb copy retains only in-frame clones and omits some. This sample has about 150,000 clones, with around four fifths found just once. About this clone: Antigen specificity is unknown.

The sequence derives from a human donor with classical Hodgkin lymphoma. This specimen was peripheral blood mononuclear cells (PBMCs), taken before the second cycle of nivolumab. The V call is TRBV9, the J call TRBJ1-2; 10 nucleotides align to TRBD1. The chain's CDR3 is CASSTRPGQGLFGYTF. The CDR3 region has the DNA TGTGCCAGCAGCACCCGACCGGGACAGGGGTTGTTTGGCTACACCTTC.